The text below deals with one T cell receptor (beta chain). Which antigen it targets is not known. Base qualities are not recorded, but no much larger clone differs from it by a single base. This sample was included in a study of cytomegalovirus exposure and HLA in healthy donors (dated by TCRdb to 2016 to 2017). In terms of the full investigation: In an earlier analysis of roughly 590 of the donors, about 260 Gb of sequence data and 100 million or so unique TCR beta sequences from about 179 million T cells were reported. The genetic ancestry cluster associated with self-reported Caucasian donors included 81% of the roughly 360 genotyped donors. Approximately 300 gigabases of sequencing data and around 80 million unique TCR sequences made up an early release that covered over 550 HLA-typed donors. Every discovery cohort repertoire had been produced on one sequencing platform. To study patterns of TCR occurrence, a later analysis re-analyzed previously published TCR beta repertoires from 500 to 850 donors and added high-resolution HLA genotyping. The aim of the study was to test whether cataloging public T cell receptors could identify signatures of past pathogen exposure. Besides the first cohort of some 670 subjects, a separate validation cohort made up of 120 different subjects was used. The number of typed donors differed by locus: about 620-640 for A, B, C, DRB1 and DQB1; 500 to 550 for DQA1; some 610 for DPA1; and around 470 for DPB1. The study used immunosequencing to profile the T cell repertoires of 670 or so subjects and linked those repertoires to cytomegalovirus serostatus. Alongside the repertoire data, information on donor age, sex, ethnicity and CMV serostatus was compiled. In an earlier analysis of roughly 580 of the donors, high-throughput TCR beta sequencing was used to judge whether each TCR beta V gene segment behaved as functional or pseudogenic. High-throughput TCR immunosequencing, statistical association of individual TCRs with disease status, and machine learning were combined to predict cytomegalovirus infection status. Genome-wide SNP genotypes for about 65% of the 666 donors were used in a later genetic analysis, which treated that subset as a discovery cohort. The later analysis used no new phenotypic data to find candidate immune exposures, relying instead on TCR beta sequences and their occurrence across donors. Across approximately 400 genotyped donors of the cohort, an average of about 240,000 unique TCR beta nucleotide sequences per donor were sequenced, and 15% to 20% of those sequences were non-productive. Because of strong linkage in the cohort, a handful of DR-DQ haplotypes were treated as single units for association and clustering. HLA typing covered class I and class II loci at four-digit resolution.

What the work shows at the level of the full study, not this receptor alone: Most CMV-associated TCR beta chains appeared to be HLA-restricted in a later analysis, and the HLA associations seemed to be driven largely by CMV exposure. In the study, around 160 TCR beta chains were listed as associated with cytomegalovirus. Specific HLA alleles were associated with 15,000 to 20,000 TCR beta sequences at a false discovery rate of 0.05 in a later analysis. HLA typing was unavailable for some donors at each locus, so association tests used only the typed subset. Linkage disequilibrium might explain the correlated functional status among segregating V segments, but an unknown experimental factor could not be ruled out. While some public TCRs were present in many individuals, most TCR sequences turned up only very rarely across donors. The earlier analysis of 450 to 700 of the donors excluded over 15 rarely observed V segments, including chromosome 9 orphons, because counts were too low. The authors suggested that the approach could potentially be generalized to other disease states and immunological phenotypes. For the cohort, immune exposure information was limited to CMV serostatus. A few of the identified cytomegalovirus-associated TCR beta chains were confirmed in vitro to be specific for cytomegalovirus antigens. Roughly uniform sequencing depth across donors was assumed in presence/absence analyses, although this assumption may not hold. A cluster of highly shared sequence variants was judged likely to be a technical artifact of the sequencing pipeline. In a later analysis, HLA-associated TCR beta chains showed more clonal expansion and lower generation probabilities than non-associated chains that were equally common. A further reported finding was that TCR beta sequences accurately predicted the HLA-A and HLA-B alleles for most subjects in the first cohort. A later genetic analysis associated a missense DCLRE1C variant with V-gene and J-gene trimming of TCR beta chains, and an independent cohort replicated the association. In a later genetic analysis, fewer N-insertions in productive TCRs were reported among donors in an Asian-associated ancestry cluster than the approximately 630-donor mean. When HLA alleles, especially DR and DQ, strongly co-occurred, TCR associations were difficult to assign to individual alleles. In a later analysis, the rate of TCR association differed among HLA loci, with DRB1 alleles having the most associated TCRs and HLA-C alleles having the fewest. Only TCR beta chains were sequenced in this cohort, and the absence of alpha or paired-chain data limited detectable features. In both the original and validation cohorts, the classifier was reported to diagnose cytomegalovirus status with high specificity and sensitivity. An earlier analysis of 587 of the donors showed that most TCR beta V segments appeared in productive rearrangements either about 90% or about 30% of the time, which broadly matched IMGT annotations. A later analysis reported that several top co-occurrence clusters appeared linked to parvovirus B19, influenza, CMV and Epstein-Barr virus.

The cohort comprised around 700 healthy bone marrow donors. Cohort members were all nominally healthy when sampled, although unrecorded immune exposures were likely present. The donor tested CMV seronegative and was one of the 352 seronegative cohort members. Every donor gave a peripheral blood sample, and the peripheral blood mononuclear cells from that sample were used for TCR beta sequencing. The Qiagen DNeasy Blood Extraction Kit was used to extract genomic DNA from the blood cell samples. The library was made by the immunoSEQ multiplex PCR assay. For the multiplex PCR, a mixture combining 60 forward primers for TCR Vbeta segments and 13 reverse primers for TCR Jbeta segments was used. Amplification of the CDR3 region of rearranged TCR beta genes was performed with a multiplex PCR assay on genomic DNA. On the Illumina HiSeq System, the amplified TCR beta libraries were sequenced as 87-base-pair reads. In the original analysis: A later analysis tallied roughly 78 million unique TCR beta chains across the approximately 670 repertoires, and roughly 11 million of those chains were shared by two or more donors. Raw reads were error-corrected and collapsed into unique sequences by a nearest-neighbor algorithm in which closely related sequences were merged to remove PCR and sequencing errors. To assign V, D and J gene segments, CDR3 sequences were aligned to IMGT reference sequences. For a sequence to be retained, at least a six-nucleotide match to both a V gene segment and a J gene segment was required. A rearrangement counted as productive if the CDR3 had no stop codons and remained in frame with V and J, and every other rearrangement counted as non-productive. CDR3 was defined according to IMGT convention as the region running from the second conserved V-encoded cysteine to the conserved J-encoded phenylalanine. Sequences without an unambiguous match to a single V gene segment were excluded from the earlier analysis of approximately 600 of the donors. An earlier analysis of several hundred of the donors called V segments functional above 56.7% productive rearrangements and segregating when the between-donor standard deviation exceeded 5%. A statistical classification framework was built for diagnosing cytomegalovirus status from the catalog of TCR beta chain sequences. A later analysis assigned V and J genes by comparing TCR nucleotide sequences with IMGT/GENE-DB human TR gene sequences. In a later analysis, CDR3 sequences and most-parsimonious VDJ recombination scenarios were assigned using the TCRdist pipeline. A later analysis defined each TCR beta chain by its CDR3 amino acid sequence plus V-gene family, and excluded reads lacking a unique V-gene family. In a later analysis, 500 to 700 highly shared, low-generation-probability nucleotide sequences were removed to address suspected cross-contamination and a sequencing artifact. In a later analysis, a clonal expansion index was calculated for each public chain from normalized within-repertoire ranks of inferred template counts. A later analysis computed generation probabilities with a VDJ recombination model fitted to out-of-frame rearrangements, and checked the results against IGoR. Hypergeometric tests were used in a later analysis to score TCR-TCR, TCR-HLA and TCR-CMV co-occurrence, with a repertoire-size bias correction applied to the TCR pairs. To estimate false discovery rates, a later analysis permuted the HLA or CMV assignments 20 times. In a later analysis, co-occurring TCRs were grouped with DBSCAN, and TCRdist sequence similarity was added when clustering was performed within HLA-allele-positive subsets. Repertoires with fewer than 30,000 or more than 120,000 public chains were left out of co-occurrence clustering, as were five repertoires with anomalous nucleotide sharing. What TCRdb holds here is the immuneACCESS table cut down to in-frame rearrangements. Part of the clones is not present; checked against another copy, under half of the missing clones reflect an unresolved V gene, and the others are unexplained. V, J and clone size are those of that table, while D and trimming were read from the DNA. Present in this sample are around 98,000 clones, 80% to 85% of which were seen just once. The biggest ten clones account for over 1.1% of the sample.

Sequencing was performed on PBMCs. The origin of this receptor is a man aged 40-49 years in good health and CMV-seronegative.

The sequence in DNA is TGTGCCGTCCAGGTCAGTAGCAATCAGCCCCAGCATTTT. Translated, it gives CAVQVSSNQPQHF. The V and J segments used are TRBV2 and TRBJ1-5; no D segment can be confidently identified. V and J are truncated by 11 bases and 0 bases respectively, leaving an intervening sequence of 11 bases. CDR1 SNHLY and CDR2 FYNNEI are derived from the germline V gene. The cysteine opens and the phenylalanine closes a CDR3 of 13 amino acids. The DNA shown is the 39-base CDR3, in frame from base 1. Reference TRBV2 and TRBJ1-5 genes cover what lies past the CDR3, so the full variable domain is EPEVTQTPSHQVTQMGQEVILRCVPISNHLYFYWYRQILGQKVEFLVSFYNNEISEKSEIFDDQFSVERPDGSNFTLKIRSTKLEDSAMYFCAVQVSSNQPQHFGDGTRLSIL.